This T cell receptor (beta chain) was documented in a study of early T cells in non-severe SARS-CoV-2 infection. In the study overall: Investigators sequenced bulk RNA drawn from unsorted whole blood, and chains remained unpaired. Findings of the study overall: VDJdb matching favored anti-spike CD8 responses, missing private and CD4 specificities.

Attachment of unique molecular identifiers was made to individual cDNA molecules. Using its own MiXCR run on the 5' RACE reads, TCRdb lists one record per CDR3 protein. The sample gives 25,000 to 30,000 distinct CDR3 sequences, approximately 4.8% of which show up once; around a tenth is in the top ten. The CDR3 length is 15 residues. CDR1 DFQATT and CDR2 SNEGSKA come from the germline V gene (reference sequence). J lost 2 bases, V lost 3 bases, and 4 bases had no gene match. In this sample, this clonotype turned up many times. What it binds is not known. This TCR came from an adult who was a healthcare worker with PCR-confirmed SARS-CoV-2 infection or an uninfected control (not recorded which). The specimen was whole blood. The V gene is TRBV20-1, the J gene TRBJ2-3; 11 bases map to TRBD2. The CDR3 loop is CSARPGLAVTDTQYF. CDR3 bases: TGCAGTGCTAGGCCGGGACTAGCGGTCACAGATACGCAGTATTTT.